What follows are 24 T cell receptor beta chains derived from one specimen sequenced in a study of control samples from healthy donors and cancer patients (dated by TCRdb to about 2020). The library was obtained by the immunoSEQ multiplex PCR assay. TCRdb took this table from immuneACCESS and kept in-frame rearrangements with V and J called. Such tables lack part of the clones; where checked against another copy, unresolved V genes explain under half of the gap, and the rest is unexplained. A total of under 200,000 clones appear in this sample, 90% to 95% of them only once. 1.5% of the sample is in the top ten clones. The source material was blood. Receptors originate from a woman aged 25 to 39 in good health.

The rearrangement links TRBV7-9 to TRBJ1-3, with a weak D call TRBD1 (5 bases). V lost 2 bases and J 0 bases, leaving 11 bases between the germline ends. The CDR3 runs to 16 residues. The germline gives CDR1 SEHNR, CDR2 FQNEAQ (reference sequence). CDR3 residues: CASSLQGPYSGNTIYF. Written as DNA, the CDR3 is TGTGCCAGCAGCTTACAGGGACCCTACTCTGGAAACACCATATATTTT.

The chain carries TRBV4-3 and TRBJ1-4, with a possible D match to TRBD1 (6 bases). This CDR3 comprises 15 residues. In germline, CDR1 is LGHNA, CDR2 YSLEER. V was pared by 1 base and J by 0 bases, with 6 bases between. The CDR3 is CASSQGQATNEKLFF. As DNA, the CDR3 is TGCGCCAGCAGCCAAGGACAGGCAACTAATGAAAAACTGTTTTTT.

The V call is TRBV19, the J call TRBJ1-1, with D perhaps TRBD1 (5 bases). CDR1 and CDR2 from the germline V gene are LNHDA and SQIVND (reference sequence). The CDR3 covers 12 residues. Trimming cost V 6 bases and J 10 bases, with 15 bases left between them. This chain's CDR3 is CASSGGGGSAFF. The CDR3 DNA reads TGTGCCAGTAGCGGGGGAGGAGGATCAGCTTTCTTT.

The V and J genes are TRBV6-2 or TRBV6-3 and TRBJ2-7, with TRBD1 as a possible D gene (5 bases). The CDR3 has 13 amino acids. Trimming removed 2 bases at V and 3 bases at J, with 8 bases between. Germline V CDR1 and CDR2: MNHEY, SVGEGT. CDR3 protein: CASSYLDNYEQYF. As DNA, the CDR3 is TGTGCCAGCAGTTACCTGGACAACTACGAGCAGTACTTC.

The chain employs TRBV28 and TRBJ2-7, with a possible D match to TRBD2 (6 bases). CDR3 length: 16 amino acids. Germline CDR1 MDHEN, CDR2 SYDVKM. V dropped 4 bases and J dropped 0 bases, with 16 bases sitting between them. The CDR3 DNA reads as TGTGCCAGCAGTTCACCCCGGGACTTCAGCTCCTACGAGCAGTACTTC. Amino acids: CASSSPRDFSSYEQYF.

A word on this clone: In the same sample, other DNA sequences code for this CDR3. The V gene is TRBV27, the J gene TRBJ1-5; 12 bases map to TRBD1. The CDR3 is made up of 18 amino acids. V trimming: 5 bases; J trimming: 0 bases; junction bases outside the gene matches: 8. Germline lookup yields CDR1 MNHEY and CDR2 SMNVEV (reference sequence). CDR3 DNA sequence: TGTGCCAGCAGTCCCGGGACAGGGGGCGGGTATAGCAATCAGCCCCAGCATTTT. Translated: CASSPGTGGGYSNQPQHF.

This chain links TRBV11-3 with TRBJ1-1; D is perhaps TRBD1 (6 bases). Germline loops: CDR1 SGHNT, CDR2 YENEEA. This CDR3 has 16 residues. V was clipped by 1 base and J by 1 base, with 13 bases between them. This chain's CDR3 is CASSLARGYRNTEAFF. CDR3 nucleotide sequence: TGTGCCAGCAGCTTAGCCAGGGGTTATCGGAACACTGAAGCTTTCTTT.

V usage is TRBV12-5 and J usage is TRBJ2-7; 7 positions match TRBD1. After removal of 10 bases from V and 0 bases from J, the junction contained 3 bases not matched to a gene. This CDR3 is built from 12 residues. Germline V gene data show CDR1 as LGHNT and CDR2 as FRNRAP. The CDR3 here is CATGTASYEQYF. CDR3 in DNA: TGTGCTACCGGGACAGCCTCCTACGAGCAGTACTTC.

The rearrangement joins TRBV7-3 to TRBJ2-1, with 10 bases aligning to TRBD1. Germline V gene sequence: CDR1 SGHTA, CDR2 FQGTGA. After removal of 5 bases from V and 3 bases from J, the junction contained 4 bases not matched to a gene. CDR3 length equals 15 residues. Here the CDR3 DNA reads TGTGCCAGCAGCATTGGGACAGGGGTCTACAATGAGCAGTTCTTC. This encodes CASSIGTGVYNEQFF.

The chain joins TRBV6-5 to TRBJ2-1; D is possibly TRBD1 (5 bases). Germline V gene data show CDR1 as MNHEY and CDR2 as SVGAGI. This CDR3 has 13 amino acids. V lost 3 bases to trimming and J lost 8 bases, with 11 bases between them. The CDR3: CASSYSRVDEQFF. In DNA form, the CDR3 reads TGTGCCAGCAGTTATTCCAGGGTCGATGAGCAGTTCTTC.

This clone was seen just once. The rearrangement uses TRBV4-3 and TRBJ2-1; D is possibly TRBD1 or TRBD2 (5 bases each). Germline V gene data show CDR1 as LGHNA and CDR2 as YSLEER. V was pared by 3 bases and J by 7 bases, with 10 bases between. This CDR3 contains 13 residues. The CDR3 loop reads CASSQGVRNEQFF. The CDR3 bases are TGCGCCAGCAGCCAGGGGGTACGGAATGAGCAGTTCTTC.

V is TRBV18 and J is TRBJ2-7; no reliable D call. In germline, CDR1 is KGHSH, CDR2 LQKENI. This CDR3 contains 11 residues. With 2 bases removed from V and 4 bases from J, the gap between germline ends came to 3 bases. CDR3 in DNA: TGTGCCAGCTCACCAGATTACGAGCAGTACTTC. Translated: CASSPDYEQYF.

CDR3 nucleotide sequence: TGTGCCAGCAGCTTAACCCTACTACTACAGGGGGGCACAGATACGCAGTATTTT. It encodes CASSLTLLLQGGTDTQYF. V gene TRBV11-3 combines with J gene TRBJ2-3; 8 positions match TRBD1. The CDR3 runs to 18 residues. Germline V CDR1 and CDR2: SGHNT, YENEEA. V dropped 2 bases and J dropped 1; count of bases not matched to a gene: 11. The full variable domain, in which reference TRBV11-3 and TRBJ2-3 provide the parts outside the CDR3, is EAGVVQSPRYKIIEKKQPVAFWCNPISGHNTLYWYLQNLGQGPELLIRYENEEAVDDSQLPKDRFSAERLKGVDSTLKIQPAELGDSAVYLCASSLTLLLQGGTDTQYFGPGTRLTVL.

This clone came up once. The CDR3 is CASSHGTSSEKLFF. CDR3 DNA sequence: TGTGCCAGCAGCCACGGGACATCTAGTGAAAAACTGTTTTTT. V usage is TRBV7-2 and J usage is TRBJ1-4; perhaps TRBD1 as D (6 bases). V lost 5 bases, J lost 7 bases, and 14 bases lay in between. The CDR3 sequence is 14 residues long. Per the germline V gene, CDR1 is SGHTA and CDR2 is FQGNSA.

The gene calls are TRBV5-1 and TRBJ2-5; 7 bases line up with TRBD2. This CDR3 is built from 15 residues. Germline trimming cut 3 bases from V and 2 bases from J; bases unmatched to any gene: 7. Germline V gene data show CDR1 as SGHRS and CDR2 as YFSETQ. CDR3 sequence: CASSSQGGRQETQYF. The DNA of the CDR3 is TGCGCCAGCAGCTCCCAGGGAGGGCGGCAAGAGACCCAGTACTTC.

The rearrangement uses TRBV6-5 and TRBJ1-2; D may be TRBD1 (6 bases). V was trimmed by 5 bases and J by 8 bases, leaving 15 bases between them. From germline, CDR1 is MNHEY and CDR2 SVGAGI. This CDR3 region has 13 residues. Here the CDR3 DNA reads TGTGCCAGCAGTCGAGAACAGGGAGGGGGCTACACCTTC. The encoded protein is CASSREQGGGYTF.

This clone was observed a single time. Written as DNA, the CDR3 is TGTGCCAGTTCCACCGGGACTCACGCCTACGAGCAGTACTTC. Its translation: CASSTGTHAYEQYF. The chain combines TRBV19 with TRBJ2-7; D is possibly TRBD2 (6 bases). The V gene lost 8 bases and the J gene lost 2 bases, with 16 bases spanning the gap. Germline V CDR1 and CDR2: LNHDA, SQIVND (reference sequence). The length of the CDR3 is 14 residues.

This clone was counted a single time. This same CDR3 is encoded by further DNA sequences in the sample. The chain links TRBV7-8 to TRBJ2-1, with D possibly TRBD2 on 5 matching bases. Germline CDR1 is SGHVS and CDR2 is FQNEAQ. The V end was cut by 1 base, the J end by 2 bases, with 9 bases between. The CDR3 runs 15 residues. The CDR3 DNA reads TGTGCCAGCAGCTTAGAGCTAGCAGCCTACAATGAGCAGTTCTTC. Its protein is CASSLELAAYNEQFF.

This sequence joins TRBV5-1 and TRBJ2-1, with TRBD2 identical over 12 bases. V was clipped by 0 bases and J by 0 bases; unmatched bases: 4. Per the germline V gene, CDR1 is SGHRS and CDR2 is YFSETQ. The CDR3 contains 18 residues. The CDR3 region is CASSLGLAGASSYNEQFF. CDR3 coding DNA: TGCGCCAGCAGCTTGGGACTAGCGGGAGCCAGCTCCTACAATGAGCAGTTCTTC.

The chain joins TRBV14 to TRBJ2-7; a weak D match, TRBD1 (5 bases). V was clipped by 0 bases and J by 0 bases, with 6 bases between them. This CDR3 spans 14 amino acids. Germline-derived CDR1 and CDR2 are SGHDN and FVKESK. The CDR3 is CASSQDQGSYEQYF. The CDR3 nucleotides are TGTGCCAGCAGCCAAGATCAGGGCTCCTACGAGCAGTACTTC.

V gene TRBV5-1 combines with J gene TRBJ2-1, with D possibly TRBD2 on 6 matching bases. This CDR3 comprises 15 residues. Germline assignment: CDR1 SGHRS and CDR2 YFSETQ. Trimming took off 0 bases at V and 5 bases at J, with 12 bases between the two ends. The CDR3 is CASSLVVGLDNEQFF. In DNA form, the CDR3 reads TGCGCCAGCAGCTTGGTTGTGGGACTCGACAATGAGCAGTTCTTC. Drawing the rest from reference TRBV5-1 and TRBJ2-1, the complete variable domain is KAGVTQTPRYLIKTRGQQVTLSCSPISGHRSVSWYQQTPGQGLQFLFEYFSETQRNKGNFPGRFSGRQFSNSRSEMNVSTLELGDSALYLCASSLVVGLDNEQFFGPGTRLTVL.

This clone was seen a single time. CDR3 in DNA: TGTGCCAGCAGTTTTGGTGGGATGGGTAATGAAAAACTGTTTTTT. Encoded protein: CASSFGGMGNEKLFF. This sequence joins TRBV28 and TRBJ1-4, with D hard to call. From germline, CDR1 is MDHEN and CDR2 SYDVKM. CDR3 length: 15 residues. V lost 3 bases and J lost 4, with 12 bases in between. The full variable domain, its missing parts supplied by reference TRBV28 and TRBJ1-4, is DVKVTQSSRYLVKRTGEKVFLECVQDMDHENMFWYRQDPGLGLRLIYFSYDVKMKEKGDIPEGYSVSREKKERFSLILESASTNQTSMYLCASSFGGMGNEKLFFGSGTQLSVL.

The chain links TRBV18 to TRBJ2-2; TRBD2 matches at 11 bases. Looked up from germline, CDR1 is KGHSH and CDR2 is LQKENI. Trimming took 3 bases from V and 6 from J; bases not matched to a gene: 0. The CDR3 sequence is 14 residues long. The CDR3 sequence is CASSPGLAAGELFF. CDR3 DNA sequence: TGTGCCAGCTCACCGGGACTAGCGGCCGGGGAGCTGTTTTTT.

V and J are TRBV7-3 and TRBJ2-1, with a tentative D call TRBD2 (5 bases). Germline V lookup: CDR1 SGHTA, CDR2 FQGTGA. The CDR3 runs to 14 residues. Trimming left V 5 bases short and J 4 bases short, with 12 bases between. This chain's CDR3 is CASSPRDNYNEQFF. The CDR3, as DNA: TGTGCCAGCAGCCCCCGGGATAATTACAATGAGCAGTTCTTC.